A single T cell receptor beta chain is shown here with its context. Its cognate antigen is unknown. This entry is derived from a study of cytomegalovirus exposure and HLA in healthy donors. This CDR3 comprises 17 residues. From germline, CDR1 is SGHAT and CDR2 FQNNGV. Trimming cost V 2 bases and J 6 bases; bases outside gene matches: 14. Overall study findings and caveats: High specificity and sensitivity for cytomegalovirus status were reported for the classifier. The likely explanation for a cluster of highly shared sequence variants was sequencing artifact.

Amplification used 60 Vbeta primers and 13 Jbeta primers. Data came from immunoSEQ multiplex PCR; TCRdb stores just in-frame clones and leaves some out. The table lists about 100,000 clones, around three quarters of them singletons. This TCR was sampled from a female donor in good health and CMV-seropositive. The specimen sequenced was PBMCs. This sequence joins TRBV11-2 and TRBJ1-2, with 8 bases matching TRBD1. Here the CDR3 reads CASSLYDRGSYYDGYTF. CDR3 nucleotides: TGTGCCAGCAGCTTATATGACAGGGGCTCCTACTATGATGGCTACACCTTC.